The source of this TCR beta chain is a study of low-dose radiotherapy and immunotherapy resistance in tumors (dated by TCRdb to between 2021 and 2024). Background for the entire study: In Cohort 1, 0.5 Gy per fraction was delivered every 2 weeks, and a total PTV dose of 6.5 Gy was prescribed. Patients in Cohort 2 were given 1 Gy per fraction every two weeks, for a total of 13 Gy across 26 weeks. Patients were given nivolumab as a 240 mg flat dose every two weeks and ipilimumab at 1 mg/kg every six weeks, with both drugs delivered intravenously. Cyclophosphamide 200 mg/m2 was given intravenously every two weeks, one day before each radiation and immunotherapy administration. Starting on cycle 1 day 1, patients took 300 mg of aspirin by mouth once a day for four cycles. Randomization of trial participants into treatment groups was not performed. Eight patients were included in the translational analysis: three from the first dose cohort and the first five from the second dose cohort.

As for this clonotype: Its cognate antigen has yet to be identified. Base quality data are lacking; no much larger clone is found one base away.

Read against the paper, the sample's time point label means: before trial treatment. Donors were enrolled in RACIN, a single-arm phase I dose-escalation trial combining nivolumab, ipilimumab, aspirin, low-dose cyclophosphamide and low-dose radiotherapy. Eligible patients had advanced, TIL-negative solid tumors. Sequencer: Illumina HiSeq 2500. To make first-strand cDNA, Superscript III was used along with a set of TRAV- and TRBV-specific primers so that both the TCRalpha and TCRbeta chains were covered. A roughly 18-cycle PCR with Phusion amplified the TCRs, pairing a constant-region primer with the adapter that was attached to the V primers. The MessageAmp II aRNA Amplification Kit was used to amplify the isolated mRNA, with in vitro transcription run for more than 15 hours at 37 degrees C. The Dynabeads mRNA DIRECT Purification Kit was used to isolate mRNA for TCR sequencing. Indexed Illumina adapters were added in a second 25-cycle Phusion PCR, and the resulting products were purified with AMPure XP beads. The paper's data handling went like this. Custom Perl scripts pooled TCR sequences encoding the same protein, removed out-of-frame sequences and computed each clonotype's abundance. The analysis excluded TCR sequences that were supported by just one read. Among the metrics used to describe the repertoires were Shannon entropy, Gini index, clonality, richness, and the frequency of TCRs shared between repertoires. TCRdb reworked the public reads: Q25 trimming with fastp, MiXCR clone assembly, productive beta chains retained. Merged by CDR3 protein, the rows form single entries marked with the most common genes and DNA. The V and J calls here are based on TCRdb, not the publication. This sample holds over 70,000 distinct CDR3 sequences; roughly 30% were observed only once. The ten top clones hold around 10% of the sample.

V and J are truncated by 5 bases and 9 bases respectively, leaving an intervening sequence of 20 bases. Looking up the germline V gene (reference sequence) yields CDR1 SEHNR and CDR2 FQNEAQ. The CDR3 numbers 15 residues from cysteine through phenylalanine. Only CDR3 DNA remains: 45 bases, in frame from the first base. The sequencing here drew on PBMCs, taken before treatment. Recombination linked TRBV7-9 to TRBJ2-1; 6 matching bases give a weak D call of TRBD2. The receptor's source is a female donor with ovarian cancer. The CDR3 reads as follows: CASSLTGKGGGEQFF. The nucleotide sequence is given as TGTGCCAGCAGCCTTACAGGAAAGGGAGGCGGTGAGCAGTTCTTC.